One and the same sample provided the 32 T cell receptor beta chains below, sequenced in a study of shared T cell receptors in the human thymus. Only in-frame clones appear in the TCRdb table, and some are missing; sequencing was by immunoSEQ multiplex PCR. The sample includes about 660,000 clones, over 75% of them seen just once. The sample was also linked to a second study, of human thymus T cells.

The sequenced material came from thymocytes. The receptors here all came from a boy in the first two years of life with a congenital heart defect.

This chain joins TRBV23-1 and TRBJ2-7; a possible D gene is TRBD1 (7 bases). TRBV23-1 is flagged as an ORF with uncertain function. V was shortened by 0 bases and J by 3 bases, with 18 bases between the two germline ends. The CDR3 is 17 residues long. CDR3 coding DNA: TGCGCCAGCAGTCAATCGGTGACAGGGCGGGACATCTACGAGCAGTACTTC. It codes for CASSQSVTGRDIYEQYF.

This sequence joins TRBV27 and TRBJ2-1, with D possibly being TRBD2 (5 bases). The germline gives CDR1 MNHEY, CDR2 SMNVEV (reference sequence). V dropped 3 bases and J dropped 9 bases, with 12 bases sitting between them. This CDR3 is built from 13 residues. The CDR3 region is CASSFASRVEQFF. The CDR3 coding sequence is TGTGCCAGCAGTTTCGCTAGCCGGGTTGAGCAGTTCTTC.

The chain couples TRBV2 to TRBJ2-7; TRBD2 is a possible D gene (5 bases). Germline CDR1 SNHLY, CDR2 FYNNEI. This CDR3 has 16 amino acids. Deletions cut 3 bases from V and 1 base from J, with 16 bases between. Written as DNA, the CDR3 is TGTGCCAGCAGTGAGAAGTCTAGAGGGAAGTCCTACGAGCAGTACTTC. This translates into CASSEKSRGKSYEQYF.

The rearrangement links TRBV7-8 to TRBJ2-5; 10 nucleotides match TRBD2. The CDR3 has 16 residues. V gave up 1 base and J gave up 5 bases; unmatched junction bases: 7. Germline assignment: CDR1 SGHVS and CDR2 FQNEAQ. The CDR3: CASSLVLAGAGETQYF. As DNA, the CDR3 is TGTGCCAGCAGCTTAGTGCTAGCGGGAGCGGGGGAGACCCAGTACTTC.

This clone was observed once. The CDR3 nucleotides read TGCGCCAGCAGCCAAGATCTAGCGGCCACCTACGAGCAGTACTTC. Encoded protein: CASSQDLAATYEQYF. The chain carries TRBV4-3 and TRBJ2-7; 7 positions match TRBD2. The CDR3 has 15 amino acids. Germline CDR1 is LGHNA and CDR2 is YSLEER. The trim removed 0 bases at V and 2 bases at J, leaving 4 bases unmatched.

V gene TRBV14 combines with J gene TRBJ1-1, with D possibly TRBD1 on 6 matching bases. Deletions cut 7 bases from V and 0 bases from J, with 15 bases between. This CDR3 contains 15 residues. Germline V lookup: CDR1 SGHDN, CDR2 FVKESK. CDR3 protein: CASKPRTDMNTEAFF. As DNA, the CDR3 is TGTGCCAGCAAGCCGCGGACAGACATGAACACTGAAGCTTTCTTT.

This clone was recorded a few times. In DNA, the CDR3 is TGTGCCATCAGGAACCGGGACAGGATGACTGAAGCTTTCTTT. Translating it yields CAIRNRDRMTEAFF. The V and J genes are TRBV10-3 and TRBJ1-1, with TRBD1 matching 8 bases. With V trimmed by 6 bases and J by 5 bases, 8 bases remained unmatched. The CDR3 has 14 amino acids. Germline V gene lookup returns CDR1 ENHRY and CDR2 SYGVKD.

This chain links TRBV2 with TRBJ2-1; 7 nucleotides agree with TRBD2. J lost 3 bases, V lost 3 bases, and 2 bases had no gene match. Germline values: CDR1 SNHLY, CDR2 FYNNEI. This CDR3 has 14 residues. This CDR3 reads CASSDLADYNEQFF. The DNA for the CDR3 is TGTGCCAGCAGTGACCTAGCGGACTACAATGAGCAGTTCTTC.

The chain recombines TRBV19 with TRBJ1-5; no clear D. The CDR3 covers 12 residues. Per the germline V gene, CDR1 is LNHDA and CDR2 is SQIVND (reference sequence). Trimming stripped 5 bases from V and 4 bases from J, with 6 bases between. CDR3 nucleotide sequence: TGTGCCAGTAGTCAGGAAAATCAGCCCCAGCATTTT. Translation gives CASSQENQPQHF.

The CDR3 region is CASSETGGYGYTF. The CDR3 nucleotides are TGTGCCAGCAGTGAAACAGGGGGATATGGCTACACCTTC. This chain uses TRBV6-5 with TRBJ1-2, with 8 bases that match TRBD1. This CDR3 is 13 amino acids long. The V segment lost 5 bases and the J segment 5 bases; nucleotides outside the gene matches: 4. Germline CDR1 and CDR2: MNHEY and SVGAGI.

The chain couples TRBV14 to TRBJ1-2, with D perhaps matching TRBD1 (5 bases). CDR3 size: 17 residues. Germline V gene data show CDR1 as SGHDN and CDR2 as FVKESK. Deletions cut 1 base from V and 4 bases from J, with 19 bases between. CDR3 DNA sequence: TGTGCCAGCAGCCAAGTGGAATCGGGGGGACGATTCTATGGCTACACCTTC. This gives the protein CASSQVESGGRFYGYTF.

V gene TRBV7-8 combines with J gene TRBJ1-1; 10 nucleotides agree with TRBD1. The CDR3 spans 15 residues. Trimming removed 5 bases from V and 3 bases from J; junction bases left unmatched: 6. The germline V gene encodes CDR1 SGHVS and CDR2 FQNEAQ. The CDR3 is CASSQTGTGDTEAFF. DNA of the CDR3: TGTGCCAGCAGCCAAACCGGGACAGGGGACACTGAAGCTTTCTTT.

This sequence joins TRBV14 and TRBJ2-7, with D possibly being TRBD1 (6 bases). V lost 1 base and J lost 5, with 12 bases in between. Germline lookup yields CDR1 SGHDN and CDR2 FVKESK. CDR3 length: 14 residues. The CDR3 here is CASSQGDISDEQYF. The DNA of the CDR3 is TGTGCCAGCAGCCAAGGGGACATCAGCGACGAGCAGTACTTC. Full variable domain (outside the CDR3, taken from reference TRBV14 and TRBJ2-7): EAGVTQFPSHSVIEKGQTVTLRCDPISGHDNLYWYRRVMGKEIKFLLHFVKESKQDESGMPNNRFLAERTGGTYSTLKVQPAELEDSGVYFCASSQGDISDEQYFGPGTRLTVT.

V and J are TRBV30 and TRBJ1-2; no reliable D call. V shed 3 bases and J shed 0 bases, with 11 bases lying between them. The CDR3 loop spans 14 amino acids. Germline V gives CDR1 GTSNPN, CDR2 SVGIG (reference sequence). CDR3 residues: CAWSRGWTNYGYTF. CDR3 nucleotides: TGTGCCTGGAGCCGGGGTTGGACTAACTATGGCTACACCTTC.

This chain uses TRBV2 with TRBJ1-1, with D tentatively TRBD1 (6 bases). This CDR3 region has 15 residues. The germline gives CDR1 SNHLY, CDR2 FYNNEI. With 7 bases removed from V and 3 bases from J, the gap between germline ends came to 18 bases. The CDR3 nucleotides are TGTGCCAGCATTTCGACAGGCGAAATTGACACTGAAGCTTTCTTT. It translates to CASISTGEIDTEAFF.

The CDR3 is CAVRGTNLNEQFF. The CDR3 DNA reads TGCGCCGTTAGAGGTACCAACCTCAATGAGCAGTTCTTC. The chain carries TRBV10-1 and TRBJ2-1, with D unclear. The V gene's germline CDR1 is WNHNN and CDR2 SYGVQD (reference sequence). This CDR3 is 13 amino acids long. V lost 11 bases, J lost 6 bases, and 17 bases lay in between.

The V call is TRBV7-2, the J call TRBJ2-7; possible D gene TRBD2, 5 bases. Trimming took off 11 bases at V and 2 bases at J, with 13 bases between the two ends. CDR1 and CDR2 from the germline V gene are SGHTA and FQGNSA. The CDR3 contains 12 residues. CDR3 amino acids: CAPSRAPYEQYF. The DNA for the CDR3 is TGTGCCCCCTCGAGGGCCCCCTACGAGCAGTACTTC. The full variable domain, with the rest looked up from reference TRBV7-2 and TRBJ2-7, is GAGVSQSPSNKVTEKGKDVELRCDPISGHTALYWYRQSLGQGLEFLIYFQGNSAPDKSGLPSDRFSAERTGGSVSTLTIQRTQQEDSAVYLCAPSRAPYEQYFGPGTRLTVT.

The chain couples TRBV9 to TRBJ2-1; tentative D call: TRBD1 (6 bases). Germline V gene sequence: CDR1 SGDLS, CDR2 YYNGEE. The CDR3 sequence is 15 residues long. V lost 3 bases and J 2 bases, leaving 12 bases between the germline ends. The chain's CDR3 is CASSAGDRTYNEQFF. CDR3 DNA sequence: TGTGCCAGCAGCGCAGGGGACCGAACCTACAATGAGCAGTTCTTC. Using reference TRBV9 and TRBJ2-1 for the parts outside the CDR3, the full variable domain is DSGVTQTPKHLITATGQRVTLRCSPRSGDLSVYWYQQSLDQGLQFLIQYYNGEERAKGNILERFSAQQFPDLHSELNLSSLELGDSALYFCASSAGDRTYNEQFFGPGTRLTVL.

The gene calls are TRBV27 and TRBJ2-7; 10 bases fit TRBD1. Germline V gives CDR1 MNHEY, CDR2 SMNVEV (reference sequence). With 5 bases clipped from V and 7 bases from J, the junction kept 14 bases outside the gene matches. This CDR3 spans 16 amino acids. In nucleotides, the CDR3 is TGTGCCAGCAGTCACCACCCCGGGACAGGGGTACGGGAGCAGTACTTC. This sequence encodes CASSHHPGTGVREQYF.

Only one count was recorded for this clone. This rearrangement joins TRBV5-6 to TRBJ2-4; D is ambiguous. The V end lost 2 bases, the J end lost 1 base, and 13 bases lay between the germline ends. Germline V gene sequence: CDR1 SGHDT, CDR2 YYEEEE. This CDR3 is built from 16 residues. The CDR3 reads CASSFPRLGAKNIQYF. DNA of the CDR3: TGTGCCAGCAGCTTTCCTAGGTTAGGTGCCAAAAACATTCAGTACTTC.

The gene calls are TRBV25-1 and TRBJ2-7; D is possibly TRBD1 (6 bases). V was trimmed by 8 bases and J by 1 base, leaving 18 bases between them. The germline V gene has CDR1 MGHDK and CDR2 SYGVNS. The CDR3 is 15 amino acids. Here the CDR3 reads CASAPRTVDSYEQYF. In DNA form, the CDR3 reads TGTGCCAGCGCCCCCCGGACAGTTGATTCCTACGAGCAGTACTTC.

This rearrangement joins TRBV28 to TRBJ2-1, with TRBD2 matching 7 bases. With 2 bases clipped from V and 6 bases from J, the junction kept 7 bases outside the gene matches. CDR1 and CDR2 (germline): MDHEN, SYDVKM. CDR3 length equals 15 residues. CDR3 bases: TGTGCCAGCAGTTTAGGCGGGAGTCGGTGCAATGAGCAGTTCTTC. Translated: CASSLGGSRCNEQFF.

The chain employs TRBV9 and TRBJ1-1; D is possibly TRBD1 (5 bases). V lost 2 bases and J 1 base, leaving 9 bases between the germline ends. This CDR3 region has 14 residues. Germline CDR1 reads SGDLS; CDR2 reads YYNGEE. The CDR3 DNA reads as TGTGCCAGCAGCGTGGAACAGGCGAACACTGAAGCTTTCTTT. Protein product: CASSVEQANTEAFF.

This clone occurred once. DNA for the CDR3: TGTGCCAGCAATAGAAGGGACAGCCTCTACGAGCAGTACTTC. Translating gives CASNRRDSLYEQYF. This rearrangement joins TRBV6-6 to TRBJ2-7; 7 bases line up with TRBD1. This CDR3 is 14 amino acids long. Germline V gene lookup returns CDR1 MNHNY and CDR2 SVGAGI (reference sequence). V was clipped by 7 bases and J by 3 bases; unmatched bases: 9.

CDR3 loop: CASSRGAGATYEQYF. CDR3 DNA sequence: TGTGCCAGCAGTCGGGGGGCGGGAGCCACCTACGAGCAGTACTTC. The chain has TRBV6-6 and TRBJ2-7; D might be TRBD2 (7 bases). The V gene's germline CDR1 is MNHNY and CDR2 SVGAGI (reference sequence). V was pared by 5 bases and J by 2 bases, with 16 bases between. The CDR3 covers 15 residues.

The chain employs TRBV27 and TRBJ2-7; 7 bases are a match to TRBD2. The J segment lost 0 bases and the V segment lost 8 bases, leaving 10 bases of the junction unmatched. Germline CDR1 MNHEY, CDR2 SMNVEV (reference sequence). This CDR3 region has 15 residues. The chain's CDR3 is CASGGGAGSSYEQYF. In DNA form, the CDR3 reads TGTGCCAGCGGAGGAGGAGCGGGAAGCTCCTACGAGCAGTACTTC.

The chain couples TRBV5-6 to TRBJ2-1; maybe TRBD2 (5 bases). V lost 4 bases and J 3 bases, leaving 17 bases between the germline ends. CDR3 length: 16 residues. Germline CDR1 reads SGHDT; CDR2 reads YYEEEE. In DNA, the CDR3 is TGTGCCAGCAGCCAAGGGAGTTACGGGTTCTACAATGAGCAGTTCTTC. It translates to CASSQGSYGFYNEQFF.

The rearrangement joins TRBV28 to TRBJ2-3, with a weak D call TRBD2 (6 bases). In germline, CDR1 is MDHEN, CDR2 SYDVKM. The CDR3 runs to 17 residues. Trimming removed 6 bases at V and 2 bases at J, with 21 bases between. The CDR3 reads CASSLLEGGPNTDTQYF. The DNA for the CDR3 is TGTGCCAGCAGCCTCTTGGAGGGAGGCCCTAACACAGATACGCAGTATTTT.

The CDR3 region has the DNA TGTGCCAGCAGCCAAGGAAGAGGGGGGGGAACTAATGAAAAACTGTTTTTT. Encoded protein: CASSQGRGGGTNEKLFF. The chain combines TRBV4-2 with TRBJ1-4, with D perhaps TRBD1 (6 bases). Trimming shortened V by 1 base and J by 1 base, and 13 bases separated the two germline ends. Germline values: CDR1 LGHNA, CDR2 YNFKEQ. This CDR3 contains 17 residues.

The gene calls are TRBV30 and TRBJ1-2, with D unclear. Trimming shortened V by 0 bases and J by 8 bases, and 7 bases separated the two germline ends. Germline V CDR1 and CDR2: GTSNPN, SVGIG (reference sequence). This CDR3 contains 11 residues. The CDR3 protein is CAWSVDKGYTF. CDR3 coding DNA: TGTGCCTGGAGTGTAGACAAGGGCTACACCTTC.

This clone was observed a few times. This CDR3 reads CASSQVGQRGPPRNELFF. As DNA, the CDR3 is TGCGCCAGCAGCCAGGTAGGACAGCGCGGACCCCCACGCAACGAACTGTTTTTT. The chain recombines TRBV4-3 with TRBJ1-4; maybe TRBD1 (6 bases). The germline CDR1 and CDR2 sequences are LGHNA and YSLEER. V lost 3 bases and J 12 bases, leaving 29 bases between the germline ends. The CDR3 consists of 18 residues.

The CDR3 nucleotides read TGCGCCAGCAAACATGTGACCGGGACAGGGTTCTACGAGCAGTACTTC. It codes for CASKHVTGTGFYEQYF. This rearrangement joins TRBV5-1 to TRBJ2-7; 9 bases are shared with TRBD1. The CDR3 runs to 16 residues. The germline V gene has CDR1 SGHRS and CDR2 YFSETQ. The ends lost 6 bases at V and 3 bases at J; junction bases unmatched: 13.